This is a list of T cell receptor beta chains from one sample in a study of blood T cell repertoires in COVID-19. TCRdb's copy holds only in-frame clones and misses some; the assay was immunoSEQ multiplex PCR. In the table there are roughly 30,000 clones, around 91% of which are singletons. The sample consisted of peripheral blood. These receptor sequences come from a man aged 55-75 years with active COVID-19. CDR3s include the opening cysteine and the closing phenylalanine or tryptophan.

v_gene: TRBV5-5; j_gene: TRBJ2-7; CDR3aa: CASSPDLGAYEQYF
v_gene: TRBV10-3; j_gene: TRBJ1-3; CDR3aa: CTISSGSGNTIYF
v_gene: TRBV27; j_gene: TRBJ1-6; CDR3aa: CASSFGRAGANSPLHF
v_gene: TRBV11-2; j_gene: TRBJ1-4; CDR3aa: CASSSRPEKLFF
v_gene: TRBV6-2/TRBV6-3; j_gene: TRBJ1-5; CDR3aa: CASSDGQYNQPQHF
v_gene: TRBV4-2; j_gene: TRBJ1-5; CDR3aa: CASSQTGGFNQPQHF
v_gene: TRBV6-5; j_gene: TRBJ1-1; CDR3aa: CASSRAGNTEAFF
v_gene: TRBV19; j_gene: TRBJ1-1; CDR3aa: CASSIIGQTEAFF
v_gene: TRBV30; j_gene: TRBJ1-4; CDR3aa: CAWSLQGRSNEKLFF
v_gene: TRBV6-6; j_gene: TRBJ1-2; CDR3aa: CASSQLGGRQGYGYTF
v_gene: TRBV27; j_gene: TRBJ1-2; CDR3aa: CASRPYRGYGYTF
v_gene: TRBV28; j_gene: TRBJ1-1; CDR3aa: CASSRGQGGEAFF
v_gene: TRBV19; j_gene: TRBJ1-1; CDR3aa: CATKEGWGTEAFF
v_gene: TRBV6-5; j_gene: TRBJ2-7; CDR3aa: CASSRTGGAEQYF
v_gene: TRBV5-1; j_gene: TRBJ2-1; CDR3aa: CASSPQVQGASEQFF
v_gene: TRBV7-2; j_gene: TRBJ1-2; CDR3aa: CASSLARQDGYTF
v_gene: TRBV30; j_gene: TRBJ2-3; CDR3aa: CAWSAGQTSTDTQYF
v_gene: TRBV9; j_gene: TRBJ2-3; CDR3aa: CASSGTSAVTDTQYF
v_gene: TRBV28; j_gene: TRBJ1-4; CDR3aa: CASRDSGTSEKLFF
v_gene: TRBV6-4; j_gene: TRBJ2-1; CDR3aa: CASSDLAGPYNEQFF
v_gene: TRBV3-1/TRBV3-2; j_gene: TRBJ2-5; CDR3aa: CASSQDLAGILQETQYF
v_gene: TRBV10-3; j_gene: TRBJ2-1; CDR3aa: CAISESGTSPLGEQFF
v_gene: TRBV30; j_gene: TRBJ1-2; CDR3aa: CAWSELQEANYGYTF
v_gene: TRBV5-1; j_gene: TRBJ2-1; CDR3aa: CASSLASVADEQFF
v_gene: TRBV7-2; j_gene: TRBJ2-5; CDR3aa: CASRAGGAIETQYF
v_gene: TRBV3-1/TRBV3-2; j_gene: TRBJ1-1; CDR3aa: CASSLTNTEAFF
v_gene: TRBV18; j_gene: TRBJ1-2; CDR3aa: CASSHGPNYGYTF